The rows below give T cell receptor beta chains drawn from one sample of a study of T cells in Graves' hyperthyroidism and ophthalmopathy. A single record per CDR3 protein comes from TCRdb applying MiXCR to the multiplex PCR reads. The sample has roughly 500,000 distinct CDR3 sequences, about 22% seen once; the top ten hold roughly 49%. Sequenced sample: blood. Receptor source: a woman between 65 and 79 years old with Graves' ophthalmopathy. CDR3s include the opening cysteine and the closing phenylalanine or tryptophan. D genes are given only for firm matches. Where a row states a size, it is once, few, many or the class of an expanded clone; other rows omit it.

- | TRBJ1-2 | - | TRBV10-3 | TGTGCCATCAGTGACAGGGCCCTTAACTATGGCTACACCTTC | CAISDRALNYGYTF
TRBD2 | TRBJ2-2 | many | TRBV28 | TGTGCCAGCAGTTTATTCCGCCTAGCGGGGGAAAACACCGGGGAGCTGTTTTTT | CASSLFRLAGENTGELFF
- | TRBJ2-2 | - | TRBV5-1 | TGCGCCAGCAATCTGGGGAACACCGGGGAGCTGTTTTTT | CASNLGNTGELFF
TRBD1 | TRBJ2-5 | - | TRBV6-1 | TGTGCCAGCAGGAAGGGACAGGGACAAGAGACCCAGTACTTC | CASRKGQGQETQYF
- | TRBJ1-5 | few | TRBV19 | TGTGCCAGTAGTCGACTAGGGAGCGATCAGCCCCAGCATTTT | CASSRLGSDQPQHF
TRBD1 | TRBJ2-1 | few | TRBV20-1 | TGCAGTGCTAGTTCGGACAGGGGGTACAATGAGCAGTTCTTC | CSASSDRGYNEQFF
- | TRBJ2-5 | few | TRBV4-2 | TGTGCCAGCAGCCAAGGGGGCTTGGAGACCCAGTACTTC | CASSQGGLETQYF
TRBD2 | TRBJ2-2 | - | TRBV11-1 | TGTGCCAGCAGCTTAGAGCTAGCGGGAGTAGGGGAGCTGTTTTTT | CASSLELAGVGELFF
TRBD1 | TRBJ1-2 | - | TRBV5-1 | TGCGCCAGCAGCTGGGGACAGCAAGATGGCTACACCTTC | CASSWGQQDGYTF
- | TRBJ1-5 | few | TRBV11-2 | TGTGCCAGCAGCCGAGGGGGGGCTAGCAATCAGCCCCAGCATTTT | CASSRGGASNQPQHF
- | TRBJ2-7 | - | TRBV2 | TGTGCCAGCAAGGTGTTGGGGAACAGCTACGAGCAGTACTTC | CASKVLGNSYEQYF
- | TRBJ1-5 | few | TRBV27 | TGTGCCAGCAGTTTATCGTCGGGGGCCGGTGGGGCCCAGCATTTT | CASSLSSGAGGAQHF
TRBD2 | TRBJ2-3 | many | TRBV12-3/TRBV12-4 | TGTGCCAGCAGCCGGACTAGCGGGAGAGGGAATACGCAGTATTTT | CASSRTSGRGNTQYF
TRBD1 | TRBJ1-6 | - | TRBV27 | TGTGCCAGCAGCAGACAGGGGGCAAGAAATTCACCCCTCCACTTT | CASSRQGARNSPLHF
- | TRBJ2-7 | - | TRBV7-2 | TGTGCCAGCAGCTTAGAAGGACAGCACTACGAGCAGTACTTC | CASSLEGQHYEQYF
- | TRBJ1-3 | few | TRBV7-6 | TGTGCCAGCAGCTTAGTAAGCTCTGGAAACACCATATATTTT | CASSLVSSGNTIYF